These 21 T cell receptor beta chains came from one sample sequenced in a study of molecular identifiers for immune sequencing clone quantification. TCRdb redid the calling of the PCR reads with MiXCR, one entry per CDR3 protein. Here the sample spans 40,000 to 45,000 distinct CDR3 sequences, 15% to 20% being singletons. The sequencing sample was made of naive CD8+ T cells from blood, with Jurkat cell RNA spiked in. Subset of the sample: FACS-sorted CD8+CD4-CCR7+CD45RA+ naive T cells. Receptors originate from a human donor in good health. Some libraries in this study had Jurkat cell RNA spiked in.

This chain connects TRBV11-3 to TRBJ2-5; D unclear. Germline CDR1 is SGHNT and CDR2 is YENEEA. V was clipped by 5 bases and J by 1 base, with 8 bases between them. CDR3 length equals 13 residues. The CDR3 DNA follows: TGTGCCAGCAGCCATACGGTCCAAGAGACCCAGTACTTC. It yields the protein CASSHTVQETQYF. The full variable domain, with the rest looked up from reference TRBV11-3 and TRBJ2-5, is EAGVVQSPRYKIIEKKQPVAFWCNPISGHNTLYWYLQNLGQGPELLIRYENEEAVDDSQLPKDRFSAERLKGVDSTLKIQPAELGDSAVYLCASSHTVQETQYFGPGTRLLVL.

The genes are TRBV10-3 and TRBJ2-7; D perhaps matches TRBD1 (6 bases). The CDR3 runs to 15 residues. The V end lost 4 bases, the J end lost 7 bases, and 20 bases lay between the germline ends. Germline V gives CDR1 ENHRY, CDR2 SYGVKD. CDR3 in amino acids: CAISVRSQGTREQYF. The CDR3 DNA reads TGTGCCATCAGTGTTAGAAGCCAGGGGACGCGGGAGCAGTACTTC.

To note about this clonotype: A much bigger clone sits one base away, suggesting this may be a read error. The chain combines TRBV20-1 with TRBJ2-7, with 7 bases matching TRBD1. Looked up from germline, CDR1 is DFQATT and CDR2 is SNEGSKA (reference sequence). The junction had 5 bases not matched to a gene; V was cut back by 3 bases and J by 0 bases. The CDR3 covers 14 residues. Here the CDR3 DNA reads TGCAGTGCTAGGGACAGGTCTGGCTCCTACGAGCAGTACTTC. This translates into CSARDRSGSYEQYF.

This chain links TRBV28 with TRBJ1-1; maybe TRBD1 (5 bases). Trimming pared 4 bases from V and 5 bases from J, leaving 11 bases between. CDR1 and CDR2 from the germline V gene are MDHEN and SYDVKM. The CDR3 contains 13 residues. CDR3 in DNA: TGTGCCAGCAGTTGGGGACGGGGGACTGAAGCTTTCTTT. As protein: CASSWGRGTEAFF.

The chain carries TRBV20-1 and TRBJ2-2, with a tentative D call TRBD2 (5 bases). Trimming pared 4 bases from V and 1 base from J, leaving 7 bases between. CDR3 length: 13 amino acids. Germline V lookup: CDR1 DFQATT, CDR2 SNEGSKA (reference sequence). CDR3 loop: CSAILVNTGELFF. The CDR3 coding sequence is TGCAGTGCTATACTAGTGAACACCGGGGAGCTGTTTTTT.

This clonotype was counted between two and nine times. V and J are TRBV13 and TRBJ1-2, with 7 positions matching TRBD1. V lost 4 bases and J lost 6; bases outside the gene matches: 11. The germline CDR1 and CDR2 sequences are PRHDT and FYEKMQ (reference sequence). The CDR3 runs 15 residues. This chain's CDR3 is CASSSGQILTNGYTF. CDR3 sequence (DNA): TGTGCCAGCAGCTCGGGACAGATACTAACTAATGGCTACACCTTC. Full variable domain (outside the CDR3, taken from reference TRBV13 and TRBJ1-2): AAGVIQSPRHLIKEKRETATLKCYPIPRHDTVYWYQQGPGQDPQFLISFYEKMQSDKGSIPDRFSAQQFSDYHSELNMSSLELGDSALYFCASSSGQILTNGYTFGSGTRLTVV.

V gene TRBV9 combines with J gene TRBJ2-5; D remains ambiguous. Germline CDR1 and CDR2: SGDLS and YYNGEE. The CDR3 contains 11 residues. V was clipped by 2 bases and J by 5 bases, with 4 bases between them. The CDR3 DNA follows: TGTGCCAGCAGCGTTCACGAGACCCAGTACTTC. The encoded protein is CASSVHETQYF. The full variable domain, with the rest looked up from reference TRBV9 and TRBJ2-5, is DSGVTQTPKHLITATGQRVTLRCSPRSGDLSVYWYQQSLDQGLQFLIQYYNGEERAKGNILERFSAQQFPDLHSELNLSSLELGDSALYFCASSVHETQYFGPGTRLLVL.

This clonotype was picked up many times. V is TRBV20-1 and J is TRBJ2-3, with 11 bases that match TRBD2. CDR1 is DFQATT, CDR2 SNEGSKA, per germline (reference sequence). The CDR3 spans 15 residues. After removal of 5 bases from V and 2 bases from J, the junction contained 6 bases not matched to a gene. This CDR3 reads CSAFRLAGNTDTQYF. CDR3 coding DNA: TGCAGTGCTTTCCGACTAGCGGGAAACACAGATACGCAGTATTTT.

This clonotype was recorded many times. V is TRBV12-3 or TRBV12-4 and J is TRBJ1-2; perhaps TRBD1 as D (6 bases). CDR3 size: 14 residues. V lost 7 bases to trimming and J lost 2 bases, with 14 bases between them. The CDR3 protein is CASKMGQGNYGYTF. CDR3 bases: TGTGCCAGCAAAATGGGGCAGGGGAACTATGGCTACACCTTC.

A remark on this clonotype: Possible read error: a much larger clone is one base away. The genes are TRBV4-3 and TRBJ1-4, with a possible D match to TRBD1 (6 bases). Per germline, CDR1 LGHNA and CDR2 YSLEER. The CDR3 is made up of 13 amino acids. With 4 bases removed from V and 7 bases from J, the gap between germline ends came to 10 bases. CDR3 nucleotides: TGCGCCAGCAGCCTTAAAGGGGGTGAAAAACTGTTTTTT. Translated: CASSLKGGEKLFF.

In its sample, this clonotype was seen many times. The chain employs TRBV6-5 and TRBJ1-5; the D is unclear. The germline V and J ends were trimmed by 11 bases and 4 bases, with 21 bases remaining between them. Germline V gene lookup returns CDR1 MNHEY and CDR2 SVGAGI. The CDR3 covers 15 residues. CDR3 sequence reads: CAGPREGGQNQPQHF. The CDR3 nucleotides read TGTGCCGGACCCCGTGAGGGAGGCCAAAATCAGCCCCAGCATTTT.

This clonotype came up many times. The rearrangement joins TRBV11-2 to TRBJ2-7, with a possible D match to TRBD2 (6 bases). This CDR3 comprises 16 residues. The V end lost 5 bases, the J end lost 0 bases, and 17 bases lay between the germline ends. Germline CDR1 reads SGHAT; CDR2 reads FQNNGV. CDR3 region: CASSPPSVIFSYEQYF. CDR3 nucleotides: TGTGCCAGCAGCCCCCCTAGCGTGATATTCTCCTACGAGCAGTACTTC.

Details on this clonotype: A much larger clone differs from this one at a single base, so this may be a read error. This chain uses TRBV20-1 with TRBJ2-1; D is tentatively TRBD1 or TRBD2 (5 bases each). Germline V gives CDR1 DFQATT, CDR2 SNEGSKA (reference sequence). CDR3 length: 12 amino acids. CDR3 sequence reads: CSTRQHSNEQFF. Written as DNA, the CDR3 is TGCAGTACTAGACAGCACAGCAATGAGCAGTTCTTC.

This clonotype was detected a few times. The chain has TRBV15 and TRBJ2-7; D unclear. The V gene's germline CDR1 is LNHNV and CDR2 YYDKDF (reference sequence). This CDR3 region has 12 residues. V was pared by 9 bases and J by 1 base, with 10 bases between. In nucleotides, the CDR3 is TGTGCCACTTCGACTGGGTCCTACGAGCAGTACTTC. Protein product: CATSTGSYEQYF. Together with reference TRBV15 and TRBJ2-7, the CDR3 gives the full variable domain: DAMVIQNPRYQVTQFGKPVTLSCSQTLNHNVMYWYQQKSSQAPKLLFHYYDKDFNNEADTPDNFQSRRPNTSFCFLDIRSPGLGDTAMYLCATSTGSYEQYFGPGTRLTVT.

This clonotype occurred many times. The V and J genes are TRBV10-3 and TRBJ2-7; no definite D call. V lost 4 bases and J lost 0, with 16 bases in between. The CDR3 is 16 amino acids. Germline CDR1 ENHRY, CDR2 SYGVKD. CDR3 sequence (DNA): TGTGCCATCAGTGCGATTGGGGAAGGGAACTCCTACGAGCAGTACTTC. Its protein product is CAISAIGEGNSYEQYF.

This clonotype was detected ten times or more. The rearrangement uses TRBV7-9 and TRBJ2-1, with a possible D match to TRBD2 (5 bases). V shed 5 bases and J shed 9 bases, with 14 bases lying between them. The CDR3 spans 13 residues. Germline values: CDR1 SEHNR, CDR2 FQNEAQ (reference sequence). The CDR3 DNA sequence: TGTGCCAGCAGCCCGGCGGGCTTGACTGAGCAGTTCTTC. Encoded protein: CASSPAGLTEQFF.

Regarding this clonotype: A much more abundant neighbour one base away suggests this may be a read error. CDR3 residues: CASSWGGGHEQYF. The CDR3 nucleotides are TGTGCCAGCAGCTGGGGCGGGGGCCACGAGCAGTACTTC. The J gene is TRBJ2-7, the V gene TRBV7-8; a possible D gene is TRBD2 (7 bases). V lost 4 bases and J lost 5, with 12 bases in between. The CDR3 sequence is 13 residues long. Germline CDR1 and CDR2: SGHVS and FQNEAQ. Full variable domain (outside the CDR3, taken from reference TRBV7-8 and TRBJ2-7): GAGVSQSPRYKVAKRGQDVALRCDPISGHVSLFWYQQALGQGPEFLTYFQNEAQLDKSGLPSDRFFAERPEGSVSTLKIQRTQQEDSAVYLCASSWGGGHEQYFGPGTRLTVT.

On this clonotype: One end of the junction does not line up with germline, which may come from a read error. The chain employs TRBV6-2 or TRBV6-3 and TRBJ2-7; a possible D gene is TRBD2 (5 bases). Germline V CDR1 and CDR2: MNHEY, SVGEGT. There are 11 residues in the CDR3. The CDR3 sequence is CASSYDYGQYF. As DNA, the CDR3 is TGTGCCAGCAGTTACGACTACGGGCAGTACTTC.

This clonotype was found many times. The chain links TRBV7-6 to TRBJ2-5, with D perhaps matching TRBD1 (6 bases). This CDR3 has 14 residues. V gave up 5 bases and J gave up 0 bases, with 10 bases separating them. Germline-derived CDR1 and CDR2 are SGHVS and FNYEAQ. The CDR3 DNA sequence: TGTGCCAGCAGCCCCTACAGGGACCAAGAGACCCAGTACTTC. Translation: CASSPYRDQETQYF.

The chain joins TRBV27 to TRBJ1-1; maybe TRBD1 (5 bases). Germline-derived CDR1 and CDR2 are MNHEY and SMNVEV (reference sequence). This CDR3 is 15 amino acids long. V lost 0 bases, J lost 4 bases, and 12 bases lay in between. The CDR3 here is CASSLSGGAGTEAFF. As DNA, the CDR3 is TGTGCCAGCAGTTTATCGGGAGGGGCCGGCACTGAAGCTTTCTTT.

Only one count was recorded for this clonotype. Given a much more abundant clone one base away, this may be a read error. The chain recombines TRBV28 with TRBJ2-1; D unclear. This CDR3 is 13 amino acids long. The germline V gene has CDR1 MDHEN and CDR2 SYDVKM. The CDR3 region is CAGSPTYYNEQFF. For the CDR3, the DNA is TGTGCCGGCAGTCCCACATACTACAATGAGCAGTTCTTC.